These 5 T cell receptor beta chains were sequenced from one sample in a study of T cell responses to AZD1222 COVID-19 vaccine. Assay used: immunoSEQ multiplex PCR; TCRdb lists only in-frame clones, some missing. This table has roughly 120,000 clones, about 90% appearing once. Specimen: peripheral blood, collected 28 days after the second AZD1222 dose. These receptor sequences come from an adult who received the AZD1222 COVID-19 vaccine.

V is TRBV18 and J is TRBJ1-4; the D gene is possibly TRBD1 (5 bases). CDR3 length: 15 residues. CDR1 is KGHSH, CDR2 LQKENI, per germline. V lost 10 bases, J lost 4 bases, and 19 bases lay in between. CDR3 DNA sequence: TGTGCCACTTCCCCTGGTGAGGGACTTAATGAAAAACTGTTTTTT. Its translation: CATSPGEGLNEKLFF. Complete variable domain (other parts from reference TRBV18 and TRBJ1-4): NAGVMQNPRHLVRRRGQEARLRCSPMKGHSHVYWYRQLPEEGLKFMVYLQKENIIDESGMPKERFSAEFPKEGPSILRIQQVVRGDSAAYFCATSPGEGLNEKLFFGSGTQLSVL.

The chain recombines TRBV28 with TRBJ1-1; 9 nucleotides align to TRBD1. CDR1 and CDR2 (germline): MDHEN, SYDVKM. The junction had 10 bases not matched to a gene; V was cut back by 5 bases and J by 0 bases. The CDR3 has 17 amino acids. CDR3 protein: CASSEWGQGLMNTEAFF. CDR3 sequence (DNA): TGTGCCAGCAGTGAATGGGGACAGGGTCTAATGAACACTGAAGCTTTCTTT.

The chain employs TRBV5-1 and TRBJ1-5; 12 bases line up with TRBD1. Trimming took 4 bases from V and 7 from J; bases not matched to a gene: 6. The CDR3 is 15 amino acids. Germline V gene data show CDR1 as SGHRS and CDR2 as YFSETQ. This CDR3 is CASSLTGTGGQPQHF. In DNA form, the CDR3 reads TGCGCCAGCAGCCTAACCGGGACAGGGGGCCAGCCCCAGCATTTT.

CDR3: CSVIGTRANVLTF. For the CDR3, the DNA is TGCAGCGTCATTGGGACCCGGGCCAACGTCCTGACTTTC. This chain connects TRBV29-1 to TRBJ2-6; D is possibly TRBD1 or TRBD2 (5 bases each). Trimming left V 6 bases short and J 5 bases short, with 11 bases between. CDR1 SQVTM and CDR2 ANQGSEA come from the germline V gene. This CDR3 is built from 13 residues.

The V call is TRBV28, the J call TRBJ1-1; D unresolved. The V gene's germline CDR1 is MDHEN and CDR2 SYDVKM. The CDR3 runs 13 residues. The ends were cut back, 2 bases at V and 2 bases at J, with 6 bases in the middle. Here the CDR3 reads CASSLTTNTEAFF. The CDR3 coding sequence is TGTGCCAGCAGTTTAACAACCAACACTGAAGCTTTCTTT.